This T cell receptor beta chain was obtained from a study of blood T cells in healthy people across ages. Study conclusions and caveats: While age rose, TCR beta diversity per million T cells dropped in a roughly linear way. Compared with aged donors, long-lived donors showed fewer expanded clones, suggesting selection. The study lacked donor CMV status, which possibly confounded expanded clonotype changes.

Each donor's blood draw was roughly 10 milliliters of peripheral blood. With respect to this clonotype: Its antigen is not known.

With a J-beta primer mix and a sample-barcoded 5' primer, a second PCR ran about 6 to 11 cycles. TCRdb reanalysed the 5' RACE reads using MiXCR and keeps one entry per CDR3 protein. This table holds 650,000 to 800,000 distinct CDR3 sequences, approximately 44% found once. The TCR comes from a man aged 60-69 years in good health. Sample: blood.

The CDR3 loop reads CASSLEQGARETQYF. CDR3 nucleotide sequence: TGTGCCAGCAGCTTGGAACAGGGGGCGAGGGAGACCCAGTACTTC. This chain joins TRBV5-4 and TRBJ2-7, with TRBD1 identical over 9 bases. The better agreement between TRBJ2-5 and the DNA end casts doubt on the J call. CDR1 and CDR2 from the germline V gene are SGHNT and YYREEE (reference sequence). The CDR3 is 15 residues long.